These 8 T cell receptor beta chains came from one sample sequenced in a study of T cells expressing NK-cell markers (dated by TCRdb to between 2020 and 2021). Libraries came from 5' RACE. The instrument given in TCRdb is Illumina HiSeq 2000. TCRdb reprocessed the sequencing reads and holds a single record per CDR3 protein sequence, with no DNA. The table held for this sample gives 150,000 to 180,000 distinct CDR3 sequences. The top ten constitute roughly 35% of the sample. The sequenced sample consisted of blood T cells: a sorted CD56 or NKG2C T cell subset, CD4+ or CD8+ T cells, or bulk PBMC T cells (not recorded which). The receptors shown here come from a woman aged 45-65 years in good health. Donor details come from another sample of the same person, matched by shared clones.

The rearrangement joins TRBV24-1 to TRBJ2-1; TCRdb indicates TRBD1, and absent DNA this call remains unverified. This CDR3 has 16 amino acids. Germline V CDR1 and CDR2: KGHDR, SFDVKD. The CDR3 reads CATSDLPTGDYNEQFF.

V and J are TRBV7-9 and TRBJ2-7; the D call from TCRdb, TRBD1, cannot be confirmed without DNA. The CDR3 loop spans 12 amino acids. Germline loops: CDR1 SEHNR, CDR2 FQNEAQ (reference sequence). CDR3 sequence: CASQGGTYEQYF.

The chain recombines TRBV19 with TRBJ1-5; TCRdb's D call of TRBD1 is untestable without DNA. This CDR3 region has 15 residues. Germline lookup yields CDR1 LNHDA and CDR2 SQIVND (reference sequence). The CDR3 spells CASSMSQGAVLPQHF.

This CDR3 is CASSQRQVGEDTQYF. V is TRBV4-1 and J is TRBJ2-3. Germline V gene data show CDR1 as MGHRA and CDR2 as YSYEKL. The CDR3 consists of 15 residues.

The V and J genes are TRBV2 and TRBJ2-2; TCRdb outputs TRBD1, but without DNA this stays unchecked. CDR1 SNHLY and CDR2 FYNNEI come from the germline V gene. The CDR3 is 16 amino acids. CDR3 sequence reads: CASLGAYPLNTGELFF.

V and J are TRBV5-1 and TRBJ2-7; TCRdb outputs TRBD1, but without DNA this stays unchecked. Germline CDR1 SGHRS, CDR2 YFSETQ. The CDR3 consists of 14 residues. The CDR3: CASSLGQASYEQYF.

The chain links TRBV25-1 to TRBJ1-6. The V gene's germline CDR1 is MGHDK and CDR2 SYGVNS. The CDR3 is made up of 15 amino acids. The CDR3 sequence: CASRGTFTDNSPLHF.

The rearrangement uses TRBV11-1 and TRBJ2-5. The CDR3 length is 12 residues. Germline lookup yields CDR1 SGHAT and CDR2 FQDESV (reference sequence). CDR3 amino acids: CASQERQETQYF.